These T cell receptor beta chains were read from a single sample in a study of blood T cell repertoires in COVID-19. The repertoire was sequenced with immunoSEQ multiplex PCR; TCRdb's copy has only in-frame clones and lacks some. There are tens of thousands of clones in the sample; around 93% occur only once, and around 2.3% lies in the top ten. Sequencing input: peripheral blood. Receptors originate from a human donor with active COVID-19. The donor label of this sample is uncertain. The CDR3 runs from the conserved cysteine through the conserved F or W. The order of the fields is D gene, V gene, clone size, J gene, CDR3 protein, CDR3 DNA. The D gene is left open where the match is weak. The size entry is marked missing in some rows and otherwise reads once, few, many or a size class.

D: NA
V: TRBV5-1
size: NA
J: TRBJ1-4
CDR3: CASSLRAGQEKLFF
DNA: TGCGCCAGCAGCTTGAGGGCAGGGCAAGAAAAACTGTTTTTT

D: TRBD1
V: TRBV15
size: NA
J: TRBJ1-1
CDR3: CATSRDGTGGNTEAFF
DNA: TGTGCCACCAGCAGAGACGGGACAGGGGGAAACACTGAAGCTTTCTTT

D: NA
V: TRBV6-6
size: NA
J: TRBJ1-4
CDR3: CASSYSESNEKLFF
DNA: TGTGCCAGCAGTTATTCGGAGTCTAATGAAAAACTGTTTTTT

D: TRBD2
V: TRBV14
size: NA
J: TRBJ2-7
CDR3: CASSHATVSGNEQYF
DNA: TGTGCCAGCAGCCACGCGACAGTTAGCGGGAACGAGCAGTACTTC

D: TRBD1
V: TRBV7-9
size: NA
J: TRBJ1-1
CDR3: CASRLQQGNSEAFF
DNA: TGTGCCAGCAGACTTCAACAGGGGAACTCTGAAGCTTTCTTT

D: NA
V: TRBV4-3
size: NA
J: TRBJ1-2
CDR3: CASSQDPGYYGYTF
DNA: TGCGCCAGCAGCCAAGACCCGGGATACTATGGCTACACCTTC

D: TRBD1
V: TRBV6-6
size: once
J: TRBJ2-2
CDR3: CASRDRDRAGELFF
DNA: TGTGCCAGCAGGGATCGAGACAGGGCCGGGGAGCTGTTTTTT

D: TRBD2
V: TRBV27
size: NA
J: TRBJ2-3
CDR3: CASSLSGGADTQYF
DNA: TGTGCCAGCAGTCTTAGCGGGGGGGCAGATACGCAGTATTTT

D: TRBD1
V: TRBV5-6
size: NA
J: TRBJ1-1
CDR3: CASSLGQGRAEAFF
DNA: TGTGCCAGCAGCTTGGGACAGGGTCGTGCTGAAGCTTTCTTT

D: TRBD1
V: TRBV11-2
size: NA
J: TRBJ2-5
CDR3: CASSLEGTGWETQYF
DNA: TGTGCCAGCAGCTTAGAGGGGACAGGCTGGGAGACCCAGTACTTC

D: NA
V: TRBV24-1
size: NA
J: TRBJ2-1
CDR3: CATSDPRAGDEQFF
DNA: TGTGCCACCAGTGACCCACGAGCGGGCGATGAGCAGTTCTTC

D: TRBD1
V: TRBV10-3
size: NA
J: TRBJ2-7
CDR3: CAISSDRLSYEQYF
DNA: TGTGCCATCAGTTCGGACAGGCTCTCCTACGAGCAGTACTTC

D: TRBD1
V: TRBV5-1
size: NA
J: TRBJ1-6
CDR3: CASSPAGTGFNSPLHF
DNA: TGCGCCAGCAGCCCTGCCGGGACAGGGTTTAATTCACCCCTCCACTTT

D: NA
V: TRBV7-9
size: NA
J: TRBJ2-7
CDR3: CASSLSSYEQYF
DNA: TGTGCCAGCAGCTTAAGTAGCTACGAGCAGTACTTC

D: NA
V: TRBV6-1
size: NA
J: TRBJ2-7
CDR3: CASSEAGWASRSYEQYF
DNA: TGTGCCAGCAGTGAAGCGGGTTGGGCCAGTCGCTCCTACGAGCAGTACTTC

D: NA
V: TRBV18
size: NA
J: TRBJ2-5
CDR3: CASSQGAAQETQYF
DNA: TGTGCCAGCTCACAAGGGGCGGCCCAAGAGACCCAGTACTTC

D: TRBD2
V: TRBV4-1
size: once
J: TRBJ2-1
CDR3: CASSPGDSGRSYNEQFF
DNA: TGCGCCAGCAGCCCGGGGGATAGCGGGCGATCCTACAATGAGCAGTTCTTC

D: TRBD2
V: TRBV6-5
size: NA
J: TRBJ2-3
CDR3: CASSREAGGTDTQYF
DNA: TGTGCCAGCAGTCGAGAAGCGGGGGGCACAGATACGCAGTATTTT

D: NA
V: TRBV10-2
size: NA
J: TRBJ2-1
CDR3: CASSESIGGFYNEQFF
DNA: TGCGCCAGCAGTGAGTCGATCGGGGGATTTTACAATGAGCAGTTCTTC

D: NA
V: TRBV2
size: NA
J: TRBJ2-1
CDR3: CASSESDEQFF
DNA: TGTGCCAGCAGTGAAAGCGATGAGCAGTTCTTC

D: TRBD1
V: TRBV4-2
size: NA
J: TRBJ1-2
CDR3: CASSHGQGYGYTF
DNA: TGTGCCAGCAGCCATGGACAGGGGTATGGCTACACCTTC

D: NA
V: TRBV27
size: NA
J: TRBJ2-3
CDR3: CASSYLGGTQYF
DNA: TGTGCCAGCAGTTATCTCGGCGGCACGCAGTATTTT

D: TRBD1
V: TRBV5-1
size: NA
J: TRBJ2-1
CDR3: CASSLGTGRSNEQFF
DNA: TGCGCCAGCAGCTTGGGGACAGGGAGAAGCAATGAGCAGTTCTTC

D: NA
V: TRBV5-1
size: NA
J: TRBJ1-3
CDR3: CASRGGADTIYF
DNA: TGCGCCAGCAGAGGAGGGGCAGACACCATATATTTT

D: TRBD2
V: TRBV29-1
size: NA
J: TRBJ2-5
CDR3: CSVQDGGGETQYF
DNA: TGCAGCGTGCAGGACGGGGGGGGAGAGACCCAGTACTTC

D: NA
V: TRBV5-4
size: NA
J: TRBJ1-1
CDR3: CASSRGRGGGGNTEAFF
DNA: TGTGCCAGCAGCCGCGGAAGGGGGGGAGGCGGGAACACTGAAGCTTTCTTT

D: NA
V: TRBV29-1
size: NA
J: TRBJ1-1
CDR3: CSVRRQGNTEAFF
DNA: TGCAGCGTCCGGCGGCAAGGCAACACTGAAGCTTTCTTT

D: NA
V: TRBV7-6
size: NA
J: TRBJ1-3
CDR3: CASSLHSSGNTIYF
DNA: TGTGCCAGCAGCTTACATAGCTCTGGAAACACCATATATTTT

D: TRBD1
V: TRBV4-2
size: NA
J: TRBJ1-1
CDR3: CASSPSTGGTEAFF
DNA: TGTGCCAGCAGCCCGTCTACAGGGGGCACTGAAGCTTTCTTT